Listed below are T cell receptor beta chains from one sample, sequenced in a study of blood T cell repertoires in COVID-19. The data were produced by immunoSEQ multiplex PCR, yet TCRdb's version contains in-frame clones alone and is incomplete. The sample contains 120,000 or so clones, approximately 88% of which appear only once. Sequencing used peripheral blood. The receptor source for this set is a man aged 50 or older with acute or convalescent COVID-19. CDR3s include the opening cysteine and the closing phenylalanine or tryptophan. The D gene is left open where the match is weak. Clone size is given for some rows only: seen once, a few or many times, or a class if the clone is expanded.

TRBJ2-4 | 13 | TRBV19 | NA | TRBD2 | CASSISTSGSKYF | TGTGCCAGTAGTATATCAACTAGCGGGTCTAAGTACTTC
TRBJ1-2 | 11 | TRBV30 | NA | NA | CAWSVAHGYTF | TGTGCCTGGAGTGTGGCCCATGGCTACACCTTC
TRBJ1-1 | 10 | TRBV20-1 | once | NA | CSARNTEAFF | TGCAGTGCCCGGAACACTGAAGCTTTCTTT
TRBJ1-5 | 14 | TRBV3-1/TRBV3-2 | once | TRBD1 | CASSPPGGGQPQHF | TGTGCCAGCAGCCCCCCAGGGGGTGGTCAGCCCCAGCATTTT
TRBJ2-1 | 13 | TRBV24-1 | once | NA | CATSDFWANEQFF | TGTGCCACCAGTGATTTCTGGGCCAATGAGCAGTTCTTC
TRBJ2-2 | 17 | TRBV9 | once | TRBD2 | CASSDQKREGLTGELFF | TGTGCCAGCAGCGACCAGAAGCGGGAGGGCCTGACCGGGGAGCTGTTTTTT
TRBJ2-7 | 11 | TRBV30 | NA | TRBD1 | CAWSRGYEQYF | TGTGCCTGGAGCAGGGGGTACGAGCAGTACTTC
TRBJ1-5 | 15 | TRBV19 | NA | TRBD1 | CASSLYRDRVQPQHF | TGTGCCAGTAGTCTATACAGGGACAGAGTTCAGCCCCAGCATTTT
TRBJ1-2 | 15 | TRBV2 | NA | NA | CASSEDWGGAYGYTF | TGTGCCAGCAGTGAAGATTGGGGGGGCGCCTATGGCTACACCTTC
TRBJ1-1 | 13 | TRBV19 | NA | TRBD1 | CASSTMTGAEAFF | TGTGCCAGTAGTACCATGACAGGGGCTGAAGCTTTCTTT